These 22 T cell receptor beta chains were sequenced from one sample in a study of T cell changes during pregnancy in multiple sclerosis. The data were produced by immunoSEQ multiplex PCR, yet TCRdb's version contains in-frame clones alone and is incomplete. The data contain under 130,000 clones, 80% to 95% of them singletons. Sample: peripheral blood, taken after pregnancy. All receptors come from a female donor with multiple sclerosis, enrolled in a pregnancy study.

The chain couples TRBV5-6 to TRBJ2-7; D is uncertain. Germline assignment: CDR1 SGHDT and CDR2 YYEEEE. The CDR3 runs to 14 residues. Trimming left V 2 bases short and J 0 bases short, with 9 bases between. For the CDR3, the DNA is TGTGCCAGCAGCTTAAGCGCAAGCTCCTACGAGCAGTACTTC. Encoded protein: CASSLSASSYEQYF.

The gene calls are TRBV7-6 and TRBJ1-4, with D possibly matching TRBD1 (5 bases). The CDR3 is 15 residues long. Trimming removed 3 bases at V and 5 bases at J, with 13 bases between. The germline CDR1 and CDR2 sequences are SGHVS and FNYEAQ. Here the CDR3 reads CASSFGGTGNEKLFF. DNA of the CDR3: TGTGCCAGCAGCTTCGGCGGGACGGGGAATGAAAAACTGTTTTTT.

This clone has only a few counts. V and J are TRBV5-4 and TRBJ1-2; no firm D call. The germline V and J ends were trimmed by 5 bases and 8 bases, with 19 bases remaining between them. This CDR3 has 14 amino acids. Germline lookup yields CDR1 SGHNT and CDR2 YYREEE (reference sequence). The CDR3, as DNA: TGTGCCAGCAGATCTCCCGGGAGCCCTCGGGGCTACACCTTC. Its protein is CASRSPGSPRGYTF.

V is TRBV6-1 and J is TRBJ2-2; 9 bases line up with TRBD2. Germline V gives CDR1 MNHNS, CDR2 SASEGT. The CDR3 length is 15 residues. Losses at the gene ends were 2 bases for V and 5 bases for J; bases not matched to a gene: 3. CDR3 residues: CASSERGGATGELFF. The CDR3, as DNA: TGTGCCAGCAGTGAACGCGGGGGGGCTACCGGGGAGCTGTTTTTT.

This clone was recorded once. The J gene is TRBJ2-7, the V gene TRBV18; possible D gene TRBD1, 5 bases. From germline, CDR1 is KGHSH and CDR2 LQKENI. With 8 bases removed from V and 2 bases from J, the gap between germline ends came to 16 bases. CDR3 length: 14 amino acids. CDR3 DNA sequence: TGTGCCAGCGCCAACCCAGGGAATCCCTACGAGCAGTACTTC. Translation: CASANPGNPYEQYF. Supplemented by reference TRBV18 and TRBJ2-7, the full variable domain reads NAGVMQNPRHLVRRRGQEARLRCSPMKGHSHVYWYRQLPEEGLKFMVYLQKENIIDESGMPKERFSAEFPKEGPSILRIQQVVRGDSAAYFCASANPGNPYEQYFGPGTRLTVT.

This chain links TRBV7-9 with TRBJ2-1; TRBD2 matches 11 bases. J lost 6 bases, V lost 5 bases, and 6 bases had no gene match. This CDR3 region has 15 residues. Germline V lookup: CDR1 SEHNR, CDR2 FQNEAQ (reference sequence). The CDR3 DNA follows: TGTGCCAGCAGCCCAACCGGGACTAGCGGCAATGAGCAGTTCTTC. Its translation is CASSPTGTSGNEQFF.

V gene TRBV21-1 combines with J gene TRBJ1-6; the table's D call of TRBD1 was not tested on the DNA. TRBV21-1 is recorded as a pseudogene. CDR3 length: 16 residues. The CDR3 protein is CASSDRDSSYNSPLHF. The CDR3 DNA sequence: TGTGCCAGCAGCGACCGGGACAGCTCCTATAATTCACCCCTCCACTTT.

The genes are TRBV27 and TRBJ2-1; TRBD1 matches at 7 bases. V was pared by 8 bases and J by 3 bases, with 7 bases of the junction left unmatched. There are 14 residues in the CDR3. The germline gives CDR1 MNHEY, CDR2 SMNVEV (reference sequence). The DNA of the CDR3 is TGTGCCAGCGGACGGGACAGTTTCTACAATGAGCAGTTCTTC. Its translation: CASGRDSFYNEQFF.

The chain uses TRBV9 and TRBJ1-2; D possibly corresponds to TRBD1 (6 bases). V lost 0 bases and J 0 bases, leaving 12 bases between the germline ends. Germline CDR1 reads SGDLS; CDR2 reads YYNGEE. CDR3 length: 16 residues. The CDR3 loop is CASSVGRGKANYGYTF. CDR3 coding DNA: TGTGCCAGCAGCGTAGGCAGGGGCAAAGCTAACTATGGCTACACCTTC.

J is TRBJ1-5 and V is TRBV4-1; D remains ambiguous. The CDR3 runs to 13 residues. The germline gives CDR1 MGHRA, CDR2 YSYEKL. The V and J ends lost 3 bases and 2 bases respectively, with 5 bases between them. The CDR3 here is CASSHGGNQPQHF. The CDR3 bases are TGCGCCAGCAGCCACGGAGGCAATCAGCCCCAGCATTTT.

The chain couples TRBV14 to TRBJ2-1, with 11 bases aligning to TRBD1. Germline CDR1 and CDR2: SGHDN and FVKESK. CDR3 length: 16 amino acids. V dropped 4 bases and J dropped 9; count of bases not matched to a gene: 11. CDR3 in amino acids: CASSLRTGGASGEQFF. In DNA form, the CDR3 reads TGTGCCAGCAGCCTCCGGACAGGGGGCGCCTCGGGTGAGCAGTTCTTC. Together with reference TRBV14 and TRBJ2-1, the CDR3 gives the full variable domain: EAGVTQFPSHSVIEKGQTVTLRCDPISGHDNLYWYRRVMGKEIKFLLHFVKESKQDESGMPNNRFLAERTGGTYSTLKVQPAELEDSGVYFCASSLRTGGASGEQFFGPGTRLTVL.

The chain uses TRBV2 and TRBJ1-4, with 7 positions matching TRBD1. The germline V gene has CDR1 SNHLY and CDR2 FYNNEI. J gave up 0 bases and V 6 bases, and 7 bases lay outside the gene matches. The length of the CDR3 is 16 residues. CDR3 region: CASSRDRTSTNEKLFF. CDR3 sequence (DNA): TGTGCCAGCAGCAGGGACAGAACATCAACTAATGAAAAACTGTTTTTT.

This chain uses TRBV4-1 with TRBJ2-7; 9 bases align to TRBD2. Trimming removed 3 bases from V and 1 base from J; junction bases left unmatched: 16. Germline V CDR1 and CDR2: MGHRA, YSYEKL. The CDR3 length is 19 residues. In nucleotides, the CDR3 is TGCGCCAGCAGCCAGGCCGGGACTAGCAGATGGGGAGTGTCCTACGAGCAGTACTTC. Its protein is CASSQAGTSRWGVSYEQYF.

The chain has TRBV11-2 and TRBJ2-1, with 7 bases aligning to TRBD1. The CDR3 sequence is 12 residues long. The germline V gene encodes CDR1 SGHAT and CDR2 FQNNGV. J was trimmed by 10 bases and V by 5 bases; bases with no gene match: 5. The CDR3 region is CASSKGAAEQFF. The CDR3 coding sequence is TGTGCCAGCAGCAAGGGGGCGGCCGAGCAGTTCTTC.

This chain uses TRBV5-4 with TRBJ2-1, with 10 bases lining up with TRBD2. Germline lookup yields CDR1 SGHNT and CDR2 YYREEE (reference sequence). With 4 bases clipped from V and 4 bases from J, the junction kept 8 bases outside the gene matches. This CDR3 is built from 16 residues. CDR3 in DNA: TGTGCCAGCAGCCCAAGCGGGGGGGGCTATTACAATGAGCAGTTCTTC. Its protein product is CASSPSGGGYYNEQFF.

The rearrangement uses TRBV5-6 and TRBJ2-3; the D is unclear. The CDR3 loop spans 11 amino acids. The ends were cut back, 6 bases at V and 8 bases at J, with 10 bases in the middle. Germline V gene lookup returns CDR1 SGHDT and CDR2 YYEEEE. CDR3 bases: TGTGCCAGCATGAGCGACGGTACGCAGTATTTT. Translation gives CASMSDGTQYF.

V gene TRBV25-1 combines with J gene TRBJ2-1; D is uncertain. With 2 bases removed from V and 0 bases from J, the gap between germline ends came to 8 bases. CDR3 length equals 15 residues. Germline V gene data show CDR1 as MGHDK and CDR2 as SYGVNS. Written as DNA, the CDR3 is TGTGCCAGCAGTGAAGCGGCCTTCTCCTACAATGAGCAGTTCTTC. Residues: CASSEAAFSYNEQFF.

V gene TRBV2 combines with J gene TRBJ2-2, with a weak D call TRBD1 (5 bases). The V gene's germline CDR1 is SNHLY and CDR2 FYNNEI. The V end was cut by 0 bases, the J end by 5 bases, with 10 bases between. The CDR3 totals 15 residues. CDR3 nucleotides: TGTGCCAGCAGTGAAGCCGGCAGGGTGACCGGGGAGCTGTTTTTT. Translation gives CASSEAGRVTGELFF.

V is TRBV2 and J is TRBJ2-3; weak D call: TRBD2 (7 bases). CDR1 and CDR2 from the germline V gene are SNHLY and FYNNEI. The CDR3 sequence is 14 residues long. V lost 7 bases to trimming and J lost 0 bases, with 11 bases between them. The CDR3 protein is CASKGGSSTDTQYF. CDR3 nucleotides: TGTGCCAGCAAGGGGGGGAGTAGCACAGATACGCAGTATTTT.

This chain joins TRBV13 and TRBJ2-7; TRBD2 might be the D (6 bases). V was trimmed by 0 bases and J by 4 bases, leaving 19 bases between them. There are 17 residues in the CDR3. CDR1 is PRHDT and CDR2 is FYEKMQ in the germline V gene (reference sequence). CDR3 sequence reads: CASSLGGSGTSLYEQYF. In DNA, the CDR3 is TGTGCCAGCAGCTTAGGCGGTTCAGGGACTTCTCTTTACGAGCAGTACTTC.

CDR3 coding DNA: TGTGCCAGCAGCCCCGGACTAGCGGGGGTGAATGAGCAGTTCTTC. Its translation is CASSPGLAGVNEQFF. The rearrangement joins TRBV5-8 to TRBJ2-1, with 13 positions matching TRBD2. Germline values: CDR1 SGHTS, CDR2 YDEGEE. This CDR3 has 15 amino acids. Trimming at V came to 4 bases and at J to 7 bases, leaving 5 bases not matched to a gene.

The chain links TRBV6-6 to TRBJ2-5; 11 bases agree with TRBD1. The CDR3 sequence is 16 residues long. Per the germline V gene, CDR1 is MNHNY and CDR2 is SVGAGI (reference sequence). V dropped 6 bases and J dropped 5; count of bases not matched to a gene: 11. CDR3 in amino acids: CASRSTGTGGGETQYF. The CDR3 nucleotides are TGTGCCAGCAGGTCTACCGGGACAGGGGGTGGGGAGACCCAGTACTTC.